This entry concerns a single TCR beta chain. The CDR3 sequence is 13 residues long. Unmatched junction bases numbered 3, after V lost 4 bases and J lost 5 bases. Germline loops: CDR1 MNHEY, CDR2 SMNVEV (reference sequence). Using its own MiXCR run on the RT-PCR reads, TCRdb lists one record per CDR3 protein. Of about 700,000 distinct CDR3 sequences listed, 12% to 15% are singletons. The chain recombines TRBV27 with TRBJ2-3, with 7 bases fitting TRBD1. The clonotype originates from a female donor in good health, serving as a healthy control. The specimen sequenced was memory CD4+ T cells from blood. CDR3 amino acids: CASSSNRGDTQYF. The CDR3 coding sequence is TGTGCCAGCAGTTCCAACAGGGGAGATACGCAGTATTTT.